This TCR beta chain stems from a study of blood T cells in healthy people across ages. Across the study: Template switching recovered approximately one barcoded beta molecule for every two T cells. General study points: Estimates of total diversity, which came from one million sequenced T cells, were considered to be underestimates.

As concerns this clonotype: Its antigen is unknown.

It was with a sample-barcoded 5' primer and a J-beta primer mix that a second PCR of roughly 7 to 12 cycles was run. In TCRdb, the 5' RACE reads were re-called with MiXCR into one record per CDR3 protein. The table lists 650,000 to 1,000,000 distinct CDR3 sequences, about 46% of them singletons, with around 18% in the top ten. The CDR3 is made up of 15 amino acids. Per the germline V gene, CDR1 is MNHEY and CDR2 is SMNVEV (reference sequence). The chain has TRBV27 and TRBJ2-5; D unresolved. The J call could be wrong; TRBJ2-7 is a better fit for the DNA end. The sequencing input was blood. This receptor was obtained from a man older than 75 in good health. In nucleotides, the CDR3 is TGTGCCAGCAAACCTCTCCCCCAAGGCAAATACGAGCAGTACTTC. Its translation: CASKPLPQGKYEQYF.